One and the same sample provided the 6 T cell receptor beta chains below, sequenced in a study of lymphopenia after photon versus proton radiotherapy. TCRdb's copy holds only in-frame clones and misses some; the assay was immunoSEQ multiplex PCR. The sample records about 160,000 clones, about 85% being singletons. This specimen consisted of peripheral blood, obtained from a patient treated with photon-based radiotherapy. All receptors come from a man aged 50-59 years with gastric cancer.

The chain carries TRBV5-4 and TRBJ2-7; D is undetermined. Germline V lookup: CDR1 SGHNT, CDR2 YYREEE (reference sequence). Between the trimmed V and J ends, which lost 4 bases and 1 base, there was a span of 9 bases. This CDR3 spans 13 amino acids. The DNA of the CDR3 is TGTGCCAGCAGCGCCGCACTGTCCTACGAGCAGTACTTC. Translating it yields CASSAALSYEQYF.

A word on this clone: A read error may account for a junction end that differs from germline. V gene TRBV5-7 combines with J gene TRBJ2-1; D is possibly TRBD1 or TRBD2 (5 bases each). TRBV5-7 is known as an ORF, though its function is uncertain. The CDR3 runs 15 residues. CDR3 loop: CASSLEDFGTGEQFF. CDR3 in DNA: TGCGCCAGCAGCCTGGAGGATTTCGGAACAGGCGAGCAGTTCTTC.

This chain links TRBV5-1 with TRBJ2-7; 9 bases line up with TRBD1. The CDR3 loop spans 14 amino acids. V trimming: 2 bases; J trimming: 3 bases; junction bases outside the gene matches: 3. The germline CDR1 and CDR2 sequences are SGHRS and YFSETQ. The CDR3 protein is CASSFGGQGYEQYF. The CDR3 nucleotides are TGCGCCAGCAGCTTCGGGGGACAGGGCTACGAGCAGTACTTC. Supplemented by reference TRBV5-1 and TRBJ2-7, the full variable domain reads KAGVTQTPRYLIKTRGQQVTLSCSPISGHRSVSWYQQTPGQGLQFLFEYFSETQRNKGNFPGRFSGRQFSNSRSEMNVSTLELGDSALYLCASSFGGQGYEQYFGPGTRLTVT.

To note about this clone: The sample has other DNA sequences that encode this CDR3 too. Here the CDR3 reads CASSPGQGAYEQYF. As DNA, the CDR3 is TGTGCCAGCTCCCCGGGACAAGGGGCCTACGAGCAGTACTTC. The chain employs TRBV18 and TRBJ2-7, with a tentative D call TRBD1 (6 bases). Trimming shortened V by 6 bases and J by 2 bases, and 14 bases separated the two germline ends. This CDR3 has 14 amino acids. Germline V gene sequence: CDR1 KGHSH, CDR2 LQKENI.

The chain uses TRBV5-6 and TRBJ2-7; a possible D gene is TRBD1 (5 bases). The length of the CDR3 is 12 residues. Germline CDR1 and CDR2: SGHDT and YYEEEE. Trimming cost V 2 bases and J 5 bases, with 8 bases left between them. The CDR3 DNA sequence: TGTGCCAGCAGCTTTTGGGGCCACGAGCAGTACTTC. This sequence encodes CASSFWGHEQYF.

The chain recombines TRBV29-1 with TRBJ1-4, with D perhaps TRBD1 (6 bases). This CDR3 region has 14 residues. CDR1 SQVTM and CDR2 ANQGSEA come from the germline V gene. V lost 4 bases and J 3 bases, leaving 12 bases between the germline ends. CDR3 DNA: TGCAGCGTTGCTCGACGGACAGCTAATGAAAAACTGTTTTTT. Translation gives CSVARRTANEKLFF.